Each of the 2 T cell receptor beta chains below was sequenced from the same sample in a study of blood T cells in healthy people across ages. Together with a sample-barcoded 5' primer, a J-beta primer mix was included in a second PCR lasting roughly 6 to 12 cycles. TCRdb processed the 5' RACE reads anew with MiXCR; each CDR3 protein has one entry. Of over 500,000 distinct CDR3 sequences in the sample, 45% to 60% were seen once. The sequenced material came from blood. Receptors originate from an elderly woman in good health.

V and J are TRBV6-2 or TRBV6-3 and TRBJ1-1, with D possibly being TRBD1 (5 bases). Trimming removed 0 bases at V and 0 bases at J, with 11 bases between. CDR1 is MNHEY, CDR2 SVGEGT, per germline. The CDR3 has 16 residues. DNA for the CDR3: TGTGCCAGCAGTTACTCCCCGGGGGGAATGAACACTGAAGCTTTCTTT. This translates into CASSYSPGGMNTEAFF.

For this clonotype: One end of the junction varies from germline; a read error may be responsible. DNA for the CDR3: TGTGCCGGCAGTTTACGATGGGGACTAGCGAATGAGCAGTACTTC. Its translation is CAGSLRWGLANEQYF. The genes are TRBV12-3 or TRBV12-4 and TRBJ2-5, with 10 bases matching TRBD2. The CDR3 has 15 residues.